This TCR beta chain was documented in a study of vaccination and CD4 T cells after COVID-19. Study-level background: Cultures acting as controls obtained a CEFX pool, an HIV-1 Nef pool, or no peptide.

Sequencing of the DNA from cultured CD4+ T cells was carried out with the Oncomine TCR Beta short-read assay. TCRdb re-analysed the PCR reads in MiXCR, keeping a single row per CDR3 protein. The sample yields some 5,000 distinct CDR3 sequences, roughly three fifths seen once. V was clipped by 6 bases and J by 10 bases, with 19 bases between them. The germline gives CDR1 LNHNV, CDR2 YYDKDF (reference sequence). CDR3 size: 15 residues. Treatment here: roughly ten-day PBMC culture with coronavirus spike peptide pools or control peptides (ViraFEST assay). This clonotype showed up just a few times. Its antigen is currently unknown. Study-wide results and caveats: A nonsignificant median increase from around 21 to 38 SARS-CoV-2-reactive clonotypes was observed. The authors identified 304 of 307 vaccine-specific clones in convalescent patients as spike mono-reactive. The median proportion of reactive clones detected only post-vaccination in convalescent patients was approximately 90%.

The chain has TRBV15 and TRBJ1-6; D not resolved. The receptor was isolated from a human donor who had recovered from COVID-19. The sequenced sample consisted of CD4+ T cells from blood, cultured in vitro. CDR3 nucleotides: TGTGCCACCAGTCAAGAGGTCGGGGTAAGGTCACCCCTCCACTTT. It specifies CATSQEVGVRSPLHF.